These T cell receptor beta chains were read from a single sample in a study of blood T cell repertoires in COVID-19. Here immunoSEQ multiplex PCR was the method, and the copy in TCRdb shows in-frame clones only, minus some. In the table there are 69,000 or so clones, roughly four fifths of which are singletons. Material: peripheral blood. Receptor source: a man aged 50 to 60 with COVID-19, enrolled during active disease. Both conserved end residues are trimmed from each CDR3.

v_gene,j_gene,CDR3aa
TRBV6-2/TRBV6-3,TRBJ1-2,ASSYRGAINGYT
TRBV7-9,TRBJ1-2,ASSRGGGAGGGYT
TRBV18,TRBJ2-2,ASSVVGARNTGELF
TRBV5-1,TRBJ2-1,ASSYPREGNEQF
TRBV28,TRBJ1-2,ASSLVTGGDLNYGYT
TRBV6-5,TRBJ1-3,ASSYSAGAGNTIY
TRBV7-6,TRBJ2-3,ASRLQGVSDTQY
TRBV18,TRBJ2-3,ASSPAGGGTDTQY
TRBV2,TRBJ2-2,ASKATGGAHTGELF
TRBV5-1,TRBJ1-1,ASSLGGSGNGREAF
TRBV27,TRBJ2-2,ASSLFPSGGDTGELF
TRBV19,TRBJ1-3,ASGQLSGNTIY
TRBV4-2,TRBJ2-3,ASSQDRLAGSPQY
TRBV11-2,TRBJ2-5,ASSFGGGEGAGETQY
TRBV30,TRBJ2-4,AWSPYMYIQY